This TCR beta chain was observed in a study of control samples from healthy donors and cancer patients. Assay: immunoSEQ multiplex PCR; the TCRdb copy retains only in-frame clones and omits some. This table has 150,000 to 200,000 clones, 85% to 90% appearing once. The CDR3 has 13 residues. V was clipped by 6 bases and J by 5 bases; unmatched bases: 7. From germline, CDR1 is SGDLS and CDR2 YYNGEE. V usage is TRBV9 and J usage is TRBJ2-5, with 7 bases identical to TRBD2. The receptor's source is a man between 25 and 39 years old in good health. The sequencing input was blood. This CDR3 is CASNGGRAETQYF. The CDR3 DNA follows: TGTGCCAGCAATGGGGGGAGGGCTGAGACCCAGTACTTC.